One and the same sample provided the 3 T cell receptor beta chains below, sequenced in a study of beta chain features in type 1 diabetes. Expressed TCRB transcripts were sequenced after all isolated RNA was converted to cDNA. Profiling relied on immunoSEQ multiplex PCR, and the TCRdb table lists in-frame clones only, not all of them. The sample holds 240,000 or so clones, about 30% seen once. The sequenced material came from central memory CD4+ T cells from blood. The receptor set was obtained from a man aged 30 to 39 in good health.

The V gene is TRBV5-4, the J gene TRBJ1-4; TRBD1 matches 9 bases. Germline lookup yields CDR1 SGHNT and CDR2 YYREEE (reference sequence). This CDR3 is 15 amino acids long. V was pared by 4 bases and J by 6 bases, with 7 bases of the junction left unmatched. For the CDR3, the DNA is TGTGCCAGCAGCCGGACAGGGGTGGGACATGAAAAACTGTTTTTT. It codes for CASSRTGVGHEKLFF.

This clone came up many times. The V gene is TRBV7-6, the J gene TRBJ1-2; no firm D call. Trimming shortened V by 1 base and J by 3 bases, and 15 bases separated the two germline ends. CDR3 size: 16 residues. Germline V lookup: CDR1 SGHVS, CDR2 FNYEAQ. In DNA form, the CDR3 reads TGTGCCAGCAGCTTAGATGCATCGGCCCCGCACTATGGCTACACCTTC. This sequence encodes CASSLDASAPHYGYTF.

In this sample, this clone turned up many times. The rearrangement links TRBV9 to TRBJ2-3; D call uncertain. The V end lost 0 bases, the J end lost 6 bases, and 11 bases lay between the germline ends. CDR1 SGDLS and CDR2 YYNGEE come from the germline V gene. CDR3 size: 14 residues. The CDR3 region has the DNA TGTGCCAGCAGCGTAGGTTGGGCAAGTGATACGCAGTATTTT. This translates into CASSVGWASDTQYF.